The sequence of this T cell receptor (beta chain) was determined in a study of shared clonotypes between healthy human individuals. Regarding the study as a whole: Rarefaction revealed incomplete sorted-subset sequencing despite large depth. Only blood samples were collected, and tissue repertoires likely differ.

The assay was immunoSEQ multiplex PCR, and TCRdb's table has in-frame clones only and misses some. The data hold millions of clones, with 85% to 95% observed a single time. There are 15 residues in the CDR3. Germline assignment: CDR1 SNHLY and CDR2 FYNNEI. The ends were cut back, 7 bases at V and 6 bases at J, with 21 bases in the middle. Concerning this clone: Its antigen is undetermined.

Specimen: naive CD4+ T cells sorted from blood. Specified subset: CD45RA+ positively selected. The chain links TRBV2 to TRBJ1-2, with a tentative D call TRBD1 (6 bases). The receptor's source is a young man in good health. CDR3 nucleotides: TGTGCCAGCACCCCGGAGATCGCGGGGGCGGATGGCTACACCTTC. Its protein product is CASTPEIAGADGYTF.